A single sample is the source of the 31 T cell receptor beta chains below, sequenced in a study of blood T cell repertoires in COVID-19. Assay: immunoSEQ multiplex PCR; the TCRdb copy retains only in-frame clones and omits some. Among around 250,000 clones, 86% were seen once, and the ten largest hold about 5.9%. The sequenced sample was peripheral blood. The receptors stem from a man between 60 and 70 years old with acute or convalescent COVID-19.

This chain uses TRBV11-3 with TRBJ2-1; 8 nucleotides agree with TRBD2. Germline lookup yields CDR1 SGHNT and CDR2 YENEEA. Germline trimming cut 1 base from V and 9 bases from J; bases unmatched to any gene: 11. There are 16 residues in the CDR3. DNA for the CDR3: TGTGCCAGCAGCTTAGGCGGGACTAGAGCGGTTCGTGAGCAGTTCTTC. Translation: CASSLGGTRAVREQFF.

The rearrangement joins TRBV7-2 to TRBJ1-5; 8 bases are shared with TRBD1. V shed 3 bases, J shed 5 bases, and the junction held 3 bases outside the gene matches. Germline CDR1 and CDR2: SGHTA and FQGNSA. The CDR3 runs to 14 residues. CDR3: CASSFRGQDQPQHF. CDR3 DNA sequence: TGTGCCAGCAGCTTCAGGGGGCAGGATCAGCCCCAGCATTTT.

The chain uses TRBV15 and TRBJ1-1, with D unresolved. Germline CDR1 and CDR2: LNHNV and YYDKDF (reference sequence). The CDR3 runs to 16 residues. Trimming left V 0 bases short and J 1 base short, with 12 bases between. This chain's CDR3 is CATSRDPPSGNTEAFF. The CDR3 nucleotides are TGTGCCACCAGCAGAGACCCCCCTAGTGGGAACACTGAAGCTTTCTTT.

The rearrangement joins TRBV15 to TRBJ1-5; D unclear. V shed 5 bases and J shed 2 bases, with 10 bases lying between them. The CDR3 sequence is 14 residues long. Germline CDR1 and CDR2: LNHNV and YYDKDF (reference sequence). In DNA, the CDR3 is TGTGCCACCAGCGAAACCCGGGGCAATCAGCCCCAGCATTTT. Protein sequence: CATSETRGNQPQHF.

The chain carries TRBV30 and TRBJ1-2; 8 nucleotides line up with TRBD1. Germline CDR1 GTSNPN, CDR2 SVGIG (reference sequence). The CDR3 runs to 13 residues. Trimming took 3 bases from V and 4 from J; bases not matched to a gene: 4. The CDR3 DNA sequence: TGTGCCTGGAGCCCCGACAGGGGCTATGGCTACACCTTC. Encoded protein: CAWSPDRGYGYTF.

This clone has a handful of counts. The V and J genes are TRBV19 and TRBJ2-4, with 8 bases fitting TRBD1. The ends lost 5 bases at V and 6 bases at J; junction bases unmatched: 12. The germline V gene encodes CDR1 LNHDA and CDR2 SQIVND (reference sequence). This CDR3 comprises 16 residues. CDR3 protein: CASSGHPGQAVNIQYF. CDR3 DNA sequence: TGTGCCAGTAGTGGGCACCCGGGACAGGCAGTAAACATTCAGTACTTC.

The chain joins TRBV24-1 to TRBJ1-2; D unresolved. The CDR3 loop spans 12 amino acids. Between the trimmed V and J ends, which lost 5 bases and 1 base, there was a span of 4 bases. Per germline, CDR1 KGHDR and CDR2 SFDVKD. CDR3 DNA sequence: TGTGCCACCAGTGGAGGTAACTATGGCTACACCTTC. Its translation is CATSGGNYGYTF.

The V and J genes are TRBV13 and TRBJ1-2, with TRBD1 matching 7 bases. The length of the CDR3 is 15 residues. The junction had 8 bases not matched to a gene; V was cut back by 3 bases and J by 4 bases. Germline V gene sequence: CDR1 PRHDT, CDR2 FYEKMQ (reference sequence). The CDR3 region has the DNA TGTGCCAGCAGCTTCCTTCTACAGGGGAGCTATGGCTACACCTTC. Its translation is CASSFLLQGSYGYTF.

CDR3 nucleotide sequence: TGTGCCAGCAGCTTAGTCGGACTAGCGAACACCGGGGAGCTGTTTTTT. The encoded protein is CASSLVGLANTGELFF. The J gene is TRBJ2-2, the V gene TRBV11-3; the match to TRBD2 covers 7 bases. Per germline, CDR1 SGHNT and CDR2 YENEEA. This CDR3 contains 16 residues. V was pared by 1 base and J by 0 bases, with 2 bases of the junction left unmatched.

V gene TRBV9 combines with J gene TRBJ1-1, with D maybe TRBD1 (5 bases). The germline gives CDR1 SGDLS, CDR2 YYNGEE. V lost 10 bases and J lost 6, with 16 bases in between. The CDR3 extends over 12 amino acids. The CDR3 loop is CASRPATAEAFF. The CDR3 region has the DNA TGTGCCTCGCGACCGGCGACAGCTGAAGCTTTCTTT. Using reference TRBV9 and TRBJ1-1 for the parts outside the CDR3, the full variable domain is DSGVTQTPKHLITATGQRVTLRCSPRSGDLSVYWYQQSLDQGLQFLIQYYNGEERAKGNILERFSAQQFPDLHSELNLSSLELGDSALYFCASRPATAEAFFGQGTRLTVV.

This sequence joins TRBV6-5 and TRBJ1-1; D might be TRBD1 (5 bases). Deletions cut 6 bases from V and 2 bases from J, with 13 bases between. Germline values: CDR1 MNHEY, CDR2 SVGAGI. This CDR3 comprises 14 residues. The CDR3 coding sequence is TGTGCCAGCAGCATCGGGGGGATTAACACTGAAGCTTTCTTT. Residues: CASSIGGINTEAFF.

A few counts support this clone. V usage is TRBV6-2 or TRBV6-3 and J usage is TRBJ2-7, with 7 bases identical to TRBD2. V gave up 1 base and J gave up 1 base; unmatched junction bases: 7. The germline V gene has CDR1 MNHEY and CDR2 SVGEGT. The CDR3 spans 16 residues. The CDR3 sequence is CASSYYGGSRSYEQYF. The CDR3 bases are TGTGCCAGCAGTTACTACGGCGGGAGTAGGTCCTACGAGCAGTACTTC.

V is TRBV6-6 and J is TRBJ1-3; the D gene is possibly TRBD1 (5 bases). From germline, CDR1 is MNHNY and CDR2 SVGAGI (reference sequence). The CDR3 totals 16 residues. The V end lost 0 bases, the J end lost 2 bases, and 11 bases lay between the germline ends. The CDR3 region has the DNA TGTGCCAGCAGTTACTCGACAGCTAGGGCTGGAAACACCATATATTTT. This translates into CASSYSTARAGNTIYF.

V gene TRBV28 combines with J gene TRBJ1-1, with D possibly matching TRBD1 (6 bases). This CDR3 is built from 15 residues. V was clipped by 5 bases and J by 0 bases, with 13 bases between them. Germline CDR1 is MDHEN and CDR2 is SYDVKM. CDR3 coding DNA: TGTGCCAGCAGTCCCCTTGACAGGTTGAACACTGAAGCTTTCTTT. This encodes CASSPLDRLNTEAFF.

This rearrangement joins TRBV28 to TRBJ2-3, with TRBD2 matching over 7 bases. The CDR3 contains 16 residues. Trimming took 3 bases from V and 1 from J; bases not matched to a gene: 7. Germline V gives CDR1 MDHEN, CDR2 SYDVKM. The CDR3 DNA follows: TGTGCCAGCAGTTTCTTCATGGGGGGGGGCACAGATACGCAGTATTTT. It translates to CASSFFMGGGTDTQYF.

The genes are TRBV28 and TRBJ2-7, with 9 bases matching TRBD1. The V gene's germline CDR1 is MDHEN and CDR2 SYDVKM. With V trimmed by 6 bases and J by 0 bases, 6 bases remained unmatched. This CDR3 has 15 residues. This CDR3 reads CASRTDRGSSYEQYF. In DNA, the CDR3 is TGTGCCAGCAGAACCGACAGGGGGAGCTCCTACGAGCAGTACTTC.

The V gene is TRBV2, the J gene TRBJ1-2; D is unresolved. Trimming shortened V by 6 bases and J by 6 bases, and 17 bases separated the two germline ends. The germline gives CDR1 SNHLY, CDR2 FYNNEI. CDR3 length: 14 amino acids. The CDR3 nucleotides are TGTGCCAGCAGGGCCACGCGGGGAGTGAATGGCTACACCTTC. Translated, it gives CASRATRGVNGYTF.

This sequence joins TRBV4-1 and TRBJ2-7; 11 bases line up with TRBD2. CDR3 size: 15 residues. Germline V gene sequence: CDR1 MGHRA, CDR2 YSYEKL. V was clipped by 3 bases and J by 3 bases; unmatched bases: 4. As DNA, the CDR3 is TGCGCCAGCAGCCACGGGACTAGCGGAGACTACGAGCAGTACTTC. Its translation: CASSHGTSGDYEQYF.

This clone occurred once. The chain has TRBV5-1 and TRBJ1-6; no clear D gene. Germline V gives CDR1 SGHRS, CDR2 YFSETQ. This CDR3 is 15 amino acids long. The V and J ends lost 2 bases and 2 bases respectively, with 8 bases between them. CDR3 sequence reads: CASSFEGTYNSPLHF. CDR3 nucleotide sequence: TGCGCCAGCAGCTTTGAGGGAACCTATAATTCACCCCTCCACTTT. The whole variable domain, filled in from reference TRBV5-1 and TRBJ1-6, reads KAGVTQTPRYLIKTRGQQVTLSCSPISGHRSVSWYQQTPGQGLQFLFEYFSETQRNKGNFPGRFSGRQFSNSRSEMNVSTLELGDSALYLCASSFEGTYNSPLHFGNGTRLTVT.

A few counts support this clone. The chain has TRBV5-6 and TRBJ2-1; 10 nucleotides line up with TRBD2. The V segment lost 4 bases and the J segment 5 bases; nucleotides outside the gene matches: 12. From germline, CDR1 is SGHDT and CDR2 YYEEEE. The CDR3 contains 17 residues. The CDR3 protein is CASSRTSGYTLDNEQFF. Written as DNA, the CDR3 is TGTGCCAGCAGCCGGACTAGCGGTTATACCCTTGACAATGAGCAGTTCTTC.

This clone was seen a handful of times. At one boundary the junction diverges from the germline segment, which might be a read error. V usage is TRBV6-5 and J usage is TRBJ1-2; weak D call: TRBD1 (5 bases). Per the germline V gene, CDR1 is MNHEY and CDR2 is SVGAGI. The CDR3 consists of 11 residues. This CDR3 reads CASSYKGRSSF. CDR3 DNA: TGTGCCAGCAGTTACAAGGGGCGATCGAGCTTC.

The chain is built from TRBV9 and TRBJ2-3; no firm D call. Germline loops: CDR1 SGDLS, CDR2 YYNGEE. This CDR3 comprises 16 residues. Between the trimmed V and J ends, which lost 0 bases and 1 base, there was a span of 12 bases. The CDR3 sequence is CASSVAQGQGTDTQYF. In nucleotides, the CDR3 is TGTGCCAGCAGCGTAGCCCAAGGTCAGGGCACAGATACGCAGTATTTT.

The V call is TRBV11-2, the J call TRBJ2-7, with D possibly TRBD1 on 5 matching bases. CDR3 length: 18 amino acids. Germline CDR1 SGHAT, CDR2 FQNNGV. V was cut by 5 bases and J by 1 base, with 24 bases left in between. CDR3 region: CASSPYPTRVGLSYEQYF. The CDR3 bases are TGTGCCAGCAGCCCCTATCCGACCAGGGTAGGGCTTTCCTACGAGCAGTACTTC.

V and J are TRBV7-2 and TRBJ2-1; 7 bases are shared with TRBD2. CDR1 and CDR2 from the germline V gene are SGHTA and FQGNSA. There are 15 residues in the CDR3. V was clipped by 3 bases and J by 0 bases; unmatched bases: 2. Here the CDR3 reads CASSFERGSYNEQFF. The CDR3 DNA follows: TGTGCCAGCAGCTTCGAGCGGGGCTCCTACAATGAGCAGTTCTTC. The entire variable domain, with the rest obtained from reference TRBV7-2 and TRBJ2-1, is as follows: GAGVSQSPSNKVTEKGKDVELRCDPISGHTALYWYRQSLGQGLEFLIYFQGNSAPDKSGLPSDRFSAERTGGSVSTLTIQRTQQEDSAVYLCASSFERGSYNEQFFGPGTRLTVL.

The V call is TRBV18, the J call TRBJ2-7, with 9 bases matching TRBD1. This CDR3 has 13 residues. V gave up 5 bases and J gave up 4 bases; unmatched junction bases: 3. The germline CDR1 and CDR2 sequences are KGHSH and LQKENI. The CDR3 sequence is CASSSGQGYEQYF. DNA for the CDR3: TGTGCCAGCTCATCGGGACAGGGTTACGAGCAGTACTTC.

Only one count was recorded for this clone. The genes are TRBV5-4 and TRBJ1-1; D gene uncertain. Trimming left V 4 bases short and J 8 bases short, with 15 bases between. The germline CDR1 and CDR2 sequences are SGHNT and YYREEE (reference sequence). The CDR3 runs to 13 residues. The CDR3 loop is CASSLHSGIEAFF. CDR3 DNA: TGTGCCAGCAGCCTCCATTCAGGAATCGAAGCTTTCTTT.

The chain combines TRBV18 with TRBJ2-3, with TRBD2 matching 10 bases. This CDR3 is 17 amino acids long. Trimming took 1 base from V and 4 from J; bases not matched to a gene: 8. The germline gives CDR1 KGHSH, CDR2 LQKENI. The CDR3 is CASSPRLAGEGSDTQYF. In DNA, the CDR3 is TGTGCCAGCTCACCACGTCTAGCGGGAGAGGGATCAGATACGCAGTATTTT.

V usage is TRBV20-1 and J usage is TRBJ2-5; D not certain. The CDR3 covers 13 residues. Per the germline V gene, CDR1 is DFQATT and CDR2 is SNEGSKA (reference sequence). The V and J ends lost 3 bases and 4 bases respectively, with 12 bases between them. CDR3 in amino acids: CSASGQVGETQYF. CDR3 coding DNA: TGCAGTGCTAGTGGGCAGGTGGGAGAGACCCAGTACTTC.

The chain couples TRBV12-3 or TRBV12-4 to TRBJ2-1, with 14 nucleotides matching TRBD2. V lost 8 bases and J lost 9; bases outside the gene matches: 3. The length of the CDR3 is 13 residues. This chain's CDR3 is CASRLAGGLEQFF. The CDR3, as DNA: TGTGCCAGCCGACTAGCGGGAGGGCTTGAGCAGTTCTTC.

The rearrangement uses TRBV24-1 and TRBJ2-1; D remains unclear. Trimming stripped 2 bases from V and 5 bases from J, with 3 bases between. The CDR3 has 12 residues. Germline-derived CDR1 and CDR2 are KGHDR and SFDVKD. The CDR3 sequence: CATSDSNNEQFF. The DNA of the CDR3 is TGTGCCACCAGTGATTCAAACAATGAGCAGTTCTTC.

The rearrangement links TRBV7-9 to TRBJ1-6, with 7 bases lining up with TRBD1. This CDR3 has 15 residues. V was clipped by 1 base and J by 8 bases; unmatched bases: 5. CDR1 is SEHNR and CDR2 is FQNEAQ in the germline V gene (reference sequence). The CDR3 loop is CASSLEGAQDSPLHF. The CDR3 region has the DNA TGTGCCAGCAGCTTAGAGGGGGCGCAGGATTCACCCCTCCACTTT.